This TCR beta chain was identified during a study of T cells in Graves' hyperthyroidism and ophthalmopathy. Using RNA transcripts as the source, TCR beta CDR3 regions were amplified. First-round RT-PCR of the TCR CDR3 relied on the HTBI primer set. TCRdb ran MiXCR on the multiplex PCR reads and lists one entry per CDR3 protein. The table includes roughly 700,000 distinct CDR3 sequences, about a third detected once. The germline V gene encodes CDR1 MNHEY and CDR2 SVGAGI. V shed 4 bases, J shed 2 bases, and the junction held 6 bases outside the gene matches. This CDR3 is built from 16 residues. No progression to ophthalmopathy during 18 months of follow-up defined stable disease. It was uncontrolled infection, other autoimmune disease, pregnancy or lactation that excluded patients.

The rearrangement links TRBV6-5 to TRBJ1-4; 8 bases agree with TRBD1. Sequenced: blood. This TCR was sampled from a woman aged 40 to 55 with Graves' hyperthyroidism. CDR3 loop: CASSSGQGRTNEKLFF. The CDR3 DNA reads TGTGCCAGCAGTTCTGGACAGGGCCGGACTAATGAAAAACTGTTTTTT.